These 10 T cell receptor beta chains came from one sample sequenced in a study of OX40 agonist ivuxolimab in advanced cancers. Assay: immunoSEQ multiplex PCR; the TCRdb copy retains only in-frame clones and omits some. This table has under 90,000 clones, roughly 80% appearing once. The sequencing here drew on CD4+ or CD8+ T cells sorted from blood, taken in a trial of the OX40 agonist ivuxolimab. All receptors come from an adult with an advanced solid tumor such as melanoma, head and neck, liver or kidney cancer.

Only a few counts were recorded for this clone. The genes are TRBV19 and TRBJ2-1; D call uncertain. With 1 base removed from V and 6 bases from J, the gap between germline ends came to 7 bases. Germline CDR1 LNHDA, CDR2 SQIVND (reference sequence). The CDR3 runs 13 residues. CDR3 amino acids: CASSIVNSNEQFF. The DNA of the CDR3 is TGTGCCAGTAGTATAGTGAACTCCAATGAGCAGTTCTTC. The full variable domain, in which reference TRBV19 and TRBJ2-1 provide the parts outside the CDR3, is DGGITQSPKYLFRKEGQNVTLSCEQNLNHDAMYWYRQDPGQGLRLIYYSQIVNDFQKGDIAEGYSVSREKKESFPLTVTSAQKNPTAFYLCASSIVNSNEQFFGPGTRLTVL.

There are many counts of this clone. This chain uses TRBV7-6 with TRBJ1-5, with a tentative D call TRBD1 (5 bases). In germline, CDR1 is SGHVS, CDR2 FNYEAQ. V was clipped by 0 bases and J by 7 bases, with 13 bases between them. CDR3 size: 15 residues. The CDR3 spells CASSLAEGNHQPQHF. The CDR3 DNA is TGTGCCAGCAGCTTAGCGGAGGGGAATCACCAGCCCCAGCATTTT.

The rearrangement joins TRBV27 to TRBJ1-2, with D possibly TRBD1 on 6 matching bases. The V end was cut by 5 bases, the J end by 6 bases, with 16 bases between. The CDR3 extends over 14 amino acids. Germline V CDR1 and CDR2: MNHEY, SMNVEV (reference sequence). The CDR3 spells CASSPRRGEHGYTF. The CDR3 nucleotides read TGTGCCAGCAGTCCCCGGAGGGGGGAGCATGGCTACACCTTC.

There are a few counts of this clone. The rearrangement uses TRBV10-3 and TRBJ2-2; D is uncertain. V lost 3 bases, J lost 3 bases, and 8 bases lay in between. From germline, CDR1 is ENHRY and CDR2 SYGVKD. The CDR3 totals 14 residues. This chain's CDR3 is CAISDSGDTGELFF. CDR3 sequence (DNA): TGTGCCATCAGTGACTCAGGAGACACCGGGGAGCTGTTTTTT.

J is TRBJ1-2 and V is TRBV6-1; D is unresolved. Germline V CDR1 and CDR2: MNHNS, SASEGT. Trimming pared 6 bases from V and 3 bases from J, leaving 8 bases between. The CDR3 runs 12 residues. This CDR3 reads CASRGRYYGYTF. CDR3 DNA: TGTGCCAGCAGGGGAAGATACTATGGCTACACCTTC.

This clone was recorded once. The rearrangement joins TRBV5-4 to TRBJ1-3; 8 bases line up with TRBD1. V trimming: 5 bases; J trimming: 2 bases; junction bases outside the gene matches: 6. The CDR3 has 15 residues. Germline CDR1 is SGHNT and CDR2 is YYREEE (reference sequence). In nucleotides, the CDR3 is TGTGCCAGCAGATCCGGACAGGGAGCTGGAAACACCATATATTTT. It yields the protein CASRSGQGAGNTIYF.

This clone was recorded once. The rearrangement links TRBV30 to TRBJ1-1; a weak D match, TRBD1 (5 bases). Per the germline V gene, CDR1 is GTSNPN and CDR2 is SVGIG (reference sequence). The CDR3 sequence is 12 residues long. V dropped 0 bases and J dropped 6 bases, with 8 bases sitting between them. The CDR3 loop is CAWSVNRPEAFF. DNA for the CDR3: TGTGCCTGGAGTGTAAACAGGCCTGAAGCTTTCTTT.

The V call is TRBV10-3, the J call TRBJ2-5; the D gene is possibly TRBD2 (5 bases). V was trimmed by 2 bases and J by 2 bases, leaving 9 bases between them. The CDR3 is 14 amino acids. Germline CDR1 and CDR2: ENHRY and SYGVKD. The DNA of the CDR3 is TGTGCCATCAGTGAGAGGACGGGGCAAGAGACCCAGTACTTC. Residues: CAISERTGQETQYF.

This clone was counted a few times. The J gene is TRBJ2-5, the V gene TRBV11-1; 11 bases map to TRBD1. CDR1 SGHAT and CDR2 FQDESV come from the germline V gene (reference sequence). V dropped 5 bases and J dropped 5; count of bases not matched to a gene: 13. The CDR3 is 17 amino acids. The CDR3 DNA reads TGTGCCAGCAGCCTAGGGCCTGGACAGGGGGCCGGGGAGACCCAGTACTTC. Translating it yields CASSLGPGQGAGETQYF.

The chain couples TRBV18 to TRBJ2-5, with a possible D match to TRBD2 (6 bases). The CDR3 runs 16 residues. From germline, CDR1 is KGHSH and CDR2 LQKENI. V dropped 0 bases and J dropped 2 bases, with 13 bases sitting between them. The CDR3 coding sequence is TGTGCCAGCTCACCACCCGGGACTGTACTACAAGAGACCCAGTACTTC. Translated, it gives CASSPPGTVLQETQYF.